These 6 T cell receptor beta chains came from one sample sequenced in a study of T cell responses to AZD1222 COVID-19 vaccine (dated by TCRdb to the early 2020s). Library preparation used the immunoSEQ multiplex PCR assay. What TCRdb holds here is the immuneACCESS table cut down to in-frame rearrangements. Part of the clones is not present; checked against another copy, under half of the missing clones reflect an unresolved V gene, and the others are unexplained. The sample contains tens of thousands of clones, roughly 84% of them found a single time. Of the sample, approximately 25% falls within the top ten clones. In the paper's terms, the time point label means: baseline before first vaccination. The source material was peripheral blood, sampled on day 0 of AZD1222 vaccination. The receptors stem from an adult in good health.

The V and J genes are TRBV30 and TRBJ2-7; D gene unclear. Germline V gene data show CDR1 as GTSNPN and CDR2 as SVGIG (reference sequence). The CDR3 is 11 residues long. V was cut by 0 bases and J by 2 bases, with 2 bases left in between. The CDR3 region has the DNA TGTGCCTGGAGTGTGACCTACGAGCAGTACTTC. Encoded protein: CAWSVTYEQYF.

This clone was observed a few times. V gene TRBV13 combines with J gene TRBJ1-1; 9 nucleotides match TRBD1. Per the germline V gene, CDR1 is PRHDT and CDR2 is FYEKMQ (reference sequence). The CDR3 totals 15 residues. The trim removed 1 base at V and 4 bases at J, leaving 4 bases unmatched. CDR3 DNA: TGTGCCAGCAGCTTAGTGGAGACAGGGGGCACTGAAGCTTTCTTT. This translates into CASSLVETGGTEAFF.

This chain links TRBV11-1 with TRBJ2-1; D possibly corresponds to TRBD1 (6 bases). The V and J ends lost 2 bases and 2 bases respectively, with 7 bases between them. There are 14 residues in the CDR3. Germline V gene lookup returns CDR1 SGHAT and CDR2 FQDESV (reference sequence). In nucleotides, the CDR3 is TGTGCCAGCAGCTTATCAGGGGCCTACAATGAGCAGTTCTTC. As protein: CASSLSGAYNEQFF.

The genes are TRBV3-1 (or the pseudogene TRBV3-2) and TRBJ2-3, with 7 bases matching TRBD2. Germline V CDR1 and CDR2: LGHDT, YNNKEL (reference sequence). The CDR3 is 14 amino acids. The ends lost 5 bases at V and 4 bases at J; junction bases unmatched: 6. The CDR3 sequence: CASSGAGRADTQYF. CDR3 nucleotide sequence: TGTGCCAGCAGCGGAGCGGGGCGGGCAGATACGCAGTATTTT.

The chain recombines TRBV11-2 with TRBJ2-7; the D is unclear. The germline V and J ends were trimmed by 2 bases and 6 bases, with 8 bases remaining between them. The CDR3 length is 12 residues. CDR1 is SGHAT, CDR2 FQNNGV, per germline. CDR3 bases: TGTGCCAGCAGCTTATTGGTCGGCGAGCAGTACTTC. Encoded protein: CASSLLVGEQYF.

The chain carries TRBV19 and TRBJ1-5; possibly TRBD1 for D (6 bases). The CDR3 consists of 15 residues. The V end lost 5 bases, the J end lost 2 bases, and 13 bases lay between the germline ends. The V gene's germline CDR1 is LNHDA and CDR2 SQIVND (reference sequence). CDR3 amino acids: CASSHRVYGNQPQHF. The CDR3 coding sequence is TGTGCCAGTAGTCACAGGGTCTATGGCAATCAGCCCCAGCATTTT.